These 15 T cell receptor beta chains were all obtained from the same sample, sequenced in a study of blood T cell repertoires in COVID-19. Some clones are missing from TCRdb's copy, which holds only in-frame ones; the method was immunoSEQ multiplex PCR. Altogether 180,000 or so clones are present, about 85% being singletons, with the ten largest covering 1% to 1.5%. The sequenced sample consisted of peripheral blood. The receptors here all came from a man aged 60 to 75 who had recovered from COVID-19.

This chain connects TRBV7-2 to TRBJ2-7, with a possible D match to TRBD2 (6 bases). Germline loops: CDR1 SGHTA, CDR2 FQGNSA. The CDR3 is 15 amino acids. Trimming took 1 base from V and 0 from J, leaving 10 bases between them. In nucleotides, the CDR3 is TGTGCCAGCAGCTTAGATACGGGGGTCTCCTACGAGCAGTACTTC. Amino acid sequence: CASSLDTGVSYEQYF. The variable domain in full, completed from reference TRBV7-2 and TRBJ2-7, reads GAGVSQSPSNKVTEKGKDVELRCDPISGHTALYWYRQSLGQGLEFLIYFQGNSAPDKSGLPSDRFSAERTGGSVSTLTIQRTQQEDSAVYLCASSLDTGVSYEQYFGPGTRLTVT.

The rearrangement links TRBV6-1 to TRBJ2-1, with D possibly TRBD1 on 5 matching bases. Per the germline V gene, CDR1 is MNHNS and CDR2 is SASEGT. CDR3 length equals 15 residues. V was clipped by 1 base and J by 4 bases, with 11 bases between them. DNA for the CDR3: TGTGCCAGCAGTGAAGAGGGGCAGATGTACAATGAGCAGTTCTTC. Residues: CASSEEGQMYNEQFF.

This chain links TRBV5-8 with TRBJ2-7; 11 positions agree with TRBD1. The CDR3 contains 13 residues. Germline CDR1 reads SGHTS; CDR2 reads YDEGEE. V lost 7 bases to trimming and J lost 4 bases; unmatched junction nucleotides: 4. CDR3 in amino acids: CASRGQGAYEQYF. CDR3 sequence (DNA): TGTGCCAGCCGTGGACAGGGGGCATACGAGCAGTACTTC.

The J gene is TRBJ2-3, the V gene TRBV5-4; 8 bases align to TRBD1. The CDR3 is 14 amino acids. V lost 0 bases and J lost 5; bases outside the gene matches: 2. CDR1 SGHNT and CDR2 YYREEE come from the germline V gene (reference sequence). The CDR3 DNA is TGTGCCAGCAGCTTGGGACAGGGGAGAGATACGCAGTATTTT. It yields the protein CASSLGQGRDTQYF.

V and J are TRBV5-8 and TRBJ2-3, with TRBD2 identical over 10 bases. The CDR3 is made up of 17 amino acids. Germline V gene data show CDR1 as SGHTS and CDR2 as YDEGEE. J gave up 2 bases and V 1 base, and 7 bases lay outside the gene matches. CDR3 DNA sequence: TGTGCCAGCAGCTTGTCATACGGGACTAGCGCCACAGATACGCAGTATTTT. Protein sequence: CASSLSYGTSATDTQYF.

For this clone: At one of its ends the junction is not consistent with the germline gene, which may arise from a read error. The gene calls are TRBV7-7 and TRBJ2-5, with a possible D match to TRBD2 (6 bases). Germline V CDR1 and CDR2: SSHAT, FNYEAQ (reference sequence). The CDR3 spans 14 residues. CDR3 nucleotides: TGTGCTAGCAGCTTAGCGCGGGGAGGAGAGACCCAGTACTTC. Its protein is CASSLARGGETQYF.

The V and J genes are TRBV7-9 and TRBJ2-6; the match to TRBD1 covers 11 bases. This CDR3 has 18 amino acids. Germline assignment: CDR1 SEHNR and CDR2 FQNEAQ (reference sequence). J lost 1 base, V lost 4 bases, and 6 bases had no gene match. The CDR3 sequence: CASSSWTGGVSGANVLTF. The CDR3 region has the DNA TGTGCCAGCAGCTCCTGGACAGGGGGCGTTTCTGGGGCCAACGTCCTGACTTTC.

The gene calls are TRBV7-2 and TRBJ1-1; D uncertain. V gave up 7 bases and J gave up 0 bases, with 12 bases separating them. The germline CDR1 and CDR2 sequences are SGHTA and FQGNSA. CDR3 length: 14 amino acids. CDR3 loop: CASIHGGMNTEAFF. The DNA for the CDR3 is TGTGCCAGCATCCACGGAGGCATGAACACTGAAGCTTTCTTT. The whole variable domain, remainder taken from reference TRBV7-2 and TRBJ1-1, is GAGVSQSPSNKVTEKGKDVELRCDPISGHTALYWYRQSLGQGLEFLIYFQGNSAPDKSGLPSDRFSAERTGGSVSTLTIQRTQQEDSAVYLCASIHGGMNTEAFFGQGTRLTVV.

This chain uses TRBV18 with TRBJ1-4, with D hard to call. V was clipped by 4 bases and J by 7 bases, with 19 bases between them. Per germline, CDR1 KGHSH and CDR2 LQKENI. The CDR3 extends over 16 amino acids. The CDR3 spells CASSLMGGTFSEKLFF. Written as DNA, the CDR3 is TGTGCCAGCTCACTGATGGGAGGAACTTTCAGTGAAAAACTGTTTTTT. The variable domain in full, completed from reference TRBV18 and TRBJ1-4, reads NAGVMQNPRHLVRRRGQEARLRCSPMKGHSHVYWYRQLPEEGLKFMVYLQKENIIDESGMPKERFSAEFPKEGPSILRIQQVVRGDSAAYFCASSLMGGTFSEKLFFGSGTQLSVL.

This chain connects TRBV6-2 or TRBV6-3 to TRBJ1-2, with D perhaps matching TRBD1 (5 bases). The CDR3 contains 12 residues. With 6 bases removed from V and 7 bases from J, the gap between germline ends came to 12 bases. Germline CDR1 is MNHEY and CDR2 is SVGEGT. For the CDR3, the DNA is TGTGCCAGCAGCCTTTCCGGGGGTGGCTACACCTTC. Translated: CASSLSGGGYTF.

This chain links TRBV6-1 with TRBJ2-7, with a possible D match to TRBD2 (5 bases). Germline V gene sequence: CDR1 MNHNS, CDR2 SASEGT. V lost 0 bases to trimming and J lost 6 bases, with 18 bases between them. This CDR3 region has 16 residues. This CDR3 is CASSEAEGSLRSEQYF. The CDR3 bases are TGTGCCAGCAGTGAAGCTGAGGGCTCCCTCAGGTCCGAGCAGTACTTC.

This chain uses TRBV2 with TRBJ2-5; 13 bases map to TRBD2. This CDR3 is 15 amino acids long. V gave up 8 bases and J gave up 2 bases; unmatched junction bases: 5. Germline loops: CDR1 SNHLY, CDR2 FYNNEI. CDR3 sequence (DNA): TGTGCCAGCGGGACTAGCGGGGTTAGACAAGAGACCCAGTACTTC. Its protein is CASGTSGVRQETQYF.

The gene calls are TRBV2 and TRBJ2-5; no clear D gene. The CDR3 has 14 amino acids. Trimming pared 2 bases from V and 5 bases from J, leaving 12 bases between. Germline CDR1 is SNHLY and CDR2 is FYNNEI. The CDR3 coding sequence is TGTGCCAGCAGTGAACAGCTAGTTGGTGAGACCCAGTACTTC. Protein product: CASSEQLVGETQYF.

This sequence joins TRBV12-3 or TRBV12-4 and TRBJ1-2, with 7 nucleotides matching TRBD1. V shed 7 bases and J 2 bases; nucleotides not matched to a gene: 4. The CDR3 length is 13 residues. In nucleotides, the CDR3 is TGTGCCAGCACCCCGACAGGGAACTATGGCTACACCTTC. This sequence encodes CASTPTGNYGYTF.

This chain links TRBV5-6 with TRBJ2-7, with D uncertain. The V gene lost 1 base and the J gene lost 0 bases, with 5 bases spanning the gap. This CDR3 has 13 amino acids. Germline V lookup: CDR1 SGHDT, CDR2 YYEEEE. The chain's CDR3 is CASSLISSYEQYF. CDR3 bases: TGTGCCAGCAGCTTGATCAGCTCCTACGAGCAGTACTTC.